This TCR beta chain appears in the sequencing data of a study of CD8 T cells in Susac syndrome. Negative isolation yielded CD4+ and CD8+ T cells, and FACS enriched TEMRA cells. As regards this clonotype: As yet, its antigen is unknown.

When the RNA was reverse transcribed, random hexamers were used with an input of roughly 0.5 to 1 ug. Amplification of the TCR beta CDR3 was carried out by immunoSEQ multiplex PCR, which spanned a total of 54 Vbeta and 13 Jbeta segments. TCRdb re-analysed the immunoSEQ multiplex PCR reads in MiXCR, keeping a single row per CDR3 protein. The data hold roughly 120,000 distinct CDR3 sequences, with 85% to 95% observed a single time. Whole-study findings and limits: The study's TCR sequencing and HLA analysis covered a relatively small number of individuals, and the study acknowledged this.

Germline CDR1 reads MNHEY; CDR2 reads SVGEGT. The V end lost 6 bases, the J end lost 6 bases, and 12 bases lay between the germline ends. The CDR3 spans 13 residues. The sample consisted of CD4+ T cells from PBMCs. The rearrangement links TRBV6-2 or TRBV6-3 to TRBJ1-5, with D unresolved. This receptor was obtained from a human donor with multiple sclerosis. CDR3 sequence (DNA): TGTGCCAGCAGCCTCCTCGAGACTCAGCCCCAGCATTTT. Its translation: CASSLLETQPQHF.